This T cell receptor (beta chain) was documented in a study of blood T cell repertoires in COVID-19. Study-wide context: The United States, Italy and Spain provided the acute and convalescent COVID-19 samples. T cells, B-cell-depleted T cells, or PBMCs provided the cDNA or gDNA that served as material.

This clone was seen more than once but under ten times. How the authors handled the data: Cell counts per sample came from amplifying reference gene primers. The table came from immunoSEQ multiplex PCR; TCRdb's copy has only in-frame clones and leaves some out. The V and J calls and clone size are taken from that table; D and trimming were inferred from the DNA. This sample has 250,000 to 300,000 clones, with around 87% found just once. The V end lost 3 bases, the J end lost 0 bases, and 15 bases lay between the germline ends. The CDR3 contains 17 residues. The V gene's germline CDR1 is LNHDA and CDR2 SQIVND (reference sequence).

The source of this sequence is a woman in her forties or fifties who had recovered from COVID-19. Sequencing was performed on peripheral blood. The chain joins TRBV19 to TRBJ2-1; D perhaps matches TRBD2 (6 bases). This CDR3 reads CASSIAGLLSSYNEQFF. In DNA, the CDR3 is TGTGCCAGTAGTATTGCGGGACTTCTGAGCTCCTACAATGAGCAGTTCTTC. The full variable domain, with the rest looked up from reference TRBV19 and TRBJ2-1, is DGGITQSPKYLFRKEGQNVTLSCEQNLNHDAMYWYRQDPGQGLRLIYYSQIVNDFQKGDIAEGYSVSREKKESFPLTVTSAQKNPTAFYLCASSIAGLLSSYNEQFFGPGTRLTVL.